This T cell receptor beta chain came from a study of T cell changes during pregnancy in multiple sclerosis. Germline values: CDR1 ENHRY, CDR2 SYGVKD. V lost 11 bases, J lost 4 bases, and 15 bases lay in between. This CDR3 has 13 residues. Libraries were prepared by immunoSEQ multiplex PCR; TCRdb keeps only in-frame clonotypes and omits some of them. Of under 130,000 clones in the sample, 91% were seen once. The chain recombines TRBV10-3 with TRBJ1-3; D is undetermined. The source is a female donor with multiple sclerosis, enrolled in a pregnancy study. Source: peripheral blood, taken after pregnancy. The CDR3 DNA reads as TGTGCCCCTCGGAGCCGTACGGGAAACACCATATATTTT. Translation: CAPRSRTGNTIYF.